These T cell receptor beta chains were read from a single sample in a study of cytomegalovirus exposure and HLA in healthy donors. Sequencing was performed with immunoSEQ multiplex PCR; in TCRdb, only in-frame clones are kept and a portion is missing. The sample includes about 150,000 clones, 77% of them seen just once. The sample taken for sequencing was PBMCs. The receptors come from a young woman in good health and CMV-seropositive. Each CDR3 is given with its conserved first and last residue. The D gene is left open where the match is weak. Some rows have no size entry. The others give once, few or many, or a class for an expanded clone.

CDR3nt: TGTGCCAGCAGTCCGTGGCAGACAGGGAATCAGCCCCAGCATTTT
CDR3aa: CASSPWQTGNQPQHF
v_gene: TRBV28
d_gene: TRBD1
abundance: NA
j_gene: TRBJ1-5

CDR3nt: TGCGCCAGCAGCCCGGGACTAGCGGGAGGGCTAAGGAACGAGCAGTACTTC
CDR3aa: CASSPGLAGGLRNEQYF
v_gene: TRBV4-1
d_gene: TRBD2
abundance: NA
j_gene: TRBJ2-7

CDR3nt: TGTGCCAGCTCATTAACGTATGAGGGATACGAGCAGTACTTC
CDR3aa: CASSLTYEGYEQYF
v_gene: TRBV18
d_gene: NA
abundance: NA
j_gene: TRBJ2-7

CDR3nt: TGTGCCAGCAGCGATAGCGCAAACCCGTACAATGAGCAGTTCTTC
CDR3aa: CASSDSANPYNEQFF
v_gene: TRBV5-6
d_gene: NA
abundance: NA
j_gene: TRBJ2-1

CDR3nt: TGTGCCAGCAGCCCAGGGGACCCTACCTATGGCTACACCTTC
CDR3aa: CASSPGDPTYGYTF
v_gene: TRBV5-4
d_gene: NA
abundance: NA
j_gene: TRBJ1-2

CDR3nt: TGTGCCACAGACCCTCCAGGGATGTCACAGTATTTT
CDR3aa: CATDPPGMSQYF
v_gene: TRBV2
d_gene: NA
abundance: NA
j_gene: TRBJ2-3

CDR3nt: TGTGCCAGCAGCCAAGCCCTGGGCAGGGGAATAGGTCGGAACACTGAAGCTTTCTTT
CDR3aa: CASSQALGRGIGRNTEAFF
v_gene: TRBV4-2
d_gene: NA
abundance: NA
j_gene: TRBJ1-1

CDR3nt: TGTGCCAGCAGTGTGGACAGGGGGCAGACTGAAGCTTTCTTT
CDR3aa: CASSVDRGQTEAFF
v_gene: TRBV25-1
d_gene: TRBD1
abundance: NA
j_gene: TRBJ1-1

CDR3nt: TGTGCCAGCGAACCGGAGGCGGGGTGGGCCACCGGGGAGCTGTTTTTT
CDR3aa: CASEPEAGWATGELFF
v_gene: TRBV7-8
d_gene: NA
abundance: few
j_gene: TRBJ2-2

CDR3nt: TGTGCCAGTAGTATAGATGGGACAGGGACTCGATACAATGAGCAGTTCTTC
CDR3aa: CASSIDGTGTRYNEQFF
v_gene: TRBV19
d_gene: TRBD1
abundance: NA
j_gene: TRBJ2-1

CDR3nt: TGTGCCAGTAGTACCCAACAGGGGGCGGTCGAAAAACTGTTTTTT
CDR3aa: CASSTQQGAVEKLFF
v_gene: TRBV19
d_gene: TRBD1
abundance: NA
j_gene: TRBJ1-4

CDR3nt: TGTGCCAGCAGCCAAGTAGGGGGACTAGCGGGAGTTGGCGAGCAGTTCTTC
CDR3aa: CASSQVGGLAGVGEQFF
v_gene: TRBV4-2
d_gene: TRBD2
abundance: NA
j_gene: TRBJ2-1

CDR3nt: TGTGCCAGCAGAACTCAGGGGGCCATCTCCTACGAGCAGTACTTC
CDR3aa: CASRTQGAISYEQYF
v_gene: TRBV7-2
d_gene: TRBD1
abundance: NA
j_gene: TRBJ2-7

CDR3nt: TGTGCCAGCAGCCCCACTAGCAGCACAGATACGCAGTATTTT
CDR3aa: CASSPTSSTDTQYF
v_gene: TRBV11-3
d_gene: NA
abundance: few
j_gene: TRBJ2-3

CDR3nt: TGTGCCAGCAGCGACGCGACAGGGGAAGGTGGGCCCCAGCATTTT
CDR3aa: CASSDATGEGGPQHF
v_gene: TRBV7-2
d_gene: TRBD1
abundance: NA
j_gene: TRBJ1-5

CDR3nt: TGTGCCAGCAGCCTAAATCGGCAGGTGGGTGGCTACACCTTC
CDR3aa: CASSLNRQVGGYTF
v_gene: TRBV6-1
d_gene: NA
abundance: few
j_gene: TRBJ1-2

CDR3nt: TGTGCCTGGGAGGACAGTCGCACAGATACGCAGTATTTT
CDR3aa: CAWEDSRTDTQYF
v_gene: TRBV30
d_gene: NA
abundance: NA
j_gene: TRBJ2-3

CDR3nt: TGTGCCAGCAGCTTGAAAGAAAGGGGGAACACTGAAGCTTTCTTT
CDR3aa: CASSLKERGNTEAFF
v_gene: TRBV5-4
d_gene: NA
abundance: NA
j_gene: TRBJ1-1

CDR3nt: TGTGCCAGCTCACCGGATCCAGGGGAAAATCAGCCCCAGCATTTT
CDR3aa: CASSPDPGENQPQHF
v_gene: TRBV18
d_gene: NA
abundance: NA
j_gene: TRBJ1-5

CDR3nt: TGCGCCAGCAGCCAAGAAATTCCGGGACTAGCGGGAACTGAGCAGTTCTTC
CDR3aa: CASSQEIPGLAGTEQFF
v_gene: TRBV4-1
d_gene: TRBD2
abundance: NA
j_gene: TRBJ2-1

CDR3nt: TGTGCCAGTAGTATCGCAGGACAGGGGCTTCGTAACGAGCAGTACTTC
CDR3aa: CASSIAGQGLRNEQYF
v_gene: TRBV19
d_gene: TRBD1
abundance: NA
j_gene: TRBJ2-7

CDR3nt: TGTGCCAGCAGCTTCGACTGGAATCAGCCCCAGCATTTT
CDR3aa: CASSFDWNQPQHF
v_gene: TRBV7-9
d_gene: NA
abundance: few
j_gene: TRBJ1-5

CDR3nt: TGCGCCAGCAGCTTGGCTAGCGGGAGCACAGATACGCAGTATTTT
CDR3aa: CASSLASGSTDTQYF
v_gene: TRBV5-1
d_gene: TRBD2
abundance: NA
j_gene: TRBJ2-3

CDR3nt: TGTGCCAGCAGCGTACCGGGACAGGGGGCGACTGGCACAGATACGCAGTATTTT
CDR3aa: CASSVPGQGATGTDTQYF
v_gene: TRBV5-4
d_gene: TRBD1
abundance: NA
j_gene: TRBJ2-3

CDR3nt: TGTGCCAGCAGTGATTCGTGGACAGGGTCGCCCTACGAGCAGTACTTC
CDR3aa: CASSDSWTGSPYEQYF
v_gene: TRBV6-1
d_gene: TRBD1
abundance: few
j_gene: TRBJ2-7

CDR3nt: TGTGCCATCAGTGAGTCGACTAGCGGGTCCTACGAGCAGTACTTC
CDR3aa: CAISESTSGSYEQYF
v_gene: TRBV10-3
d_gene: TRBD2
abundance: NA
j_gene: TRBJ2-7

CDR3nt: TGTGCCAGCAGTTATGGGGGAGGGGGAGGAGAGTATGGCTACACCTTC
CDR3aa: CASSYGGGGGEYGYTF
v_gene: TRBV6-6
d_gene: NA
abundance: NA
j_gene: TRBJ1-2